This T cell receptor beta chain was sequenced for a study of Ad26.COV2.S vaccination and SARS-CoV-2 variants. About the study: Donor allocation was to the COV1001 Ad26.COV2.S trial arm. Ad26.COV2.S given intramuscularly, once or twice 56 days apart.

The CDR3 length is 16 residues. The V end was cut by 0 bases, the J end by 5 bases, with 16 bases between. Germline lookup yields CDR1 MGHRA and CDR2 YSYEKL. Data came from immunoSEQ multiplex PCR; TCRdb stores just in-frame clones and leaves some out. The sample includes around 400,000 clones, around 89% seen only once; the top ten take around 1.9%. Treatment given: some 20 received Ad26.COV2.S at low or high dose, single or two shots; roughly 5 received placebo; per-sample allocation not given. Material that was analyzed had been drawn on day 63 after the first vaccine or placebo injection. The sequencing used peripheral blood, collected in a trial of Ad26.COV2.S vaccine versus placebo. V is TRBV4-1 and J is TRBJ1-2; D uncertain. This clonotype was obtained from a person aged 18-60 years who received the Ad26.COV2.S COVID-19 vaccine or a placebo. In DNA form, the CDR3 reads TGCGCCAGCAGCCAAGATCCTGAGAAGATTAGGTATGGCTACACCTTC. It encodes CASSQDPEKIRYGYTF.